This is a list of T cell receptor beta chains from one sample in a study of blood T cell repertoires in COVID-19. Using immunoSEQ multiplex PCR, the repertoire was profiled, and TCRdb retains in-frame clones only, with some absent. This repertoire shows around 280,000 clones, around 81% found once; its top ten account for approximately 3.8%. The sequencing sample was made of peripheral blood. Receptor source: a woman aged 50 to 60 with active or convalescent COVID-19. Both conserved end residues are part of each CDR3. Fields, in order: J gene, D gene, V gene, clone size, CDR3 DNA, CDR3 protein. A D gene is named only where the DNA matches it firmly. Not all rows give a size; the values are once, few, many and, for expanded clones, a class.

TRBJ2-7	NA	TRBV6-5	NA	TGTGCCAGCAGTTACGTCGGACAGTCCTACGAGCAGTACTTC	CASSYVGQSYEQYF
TRBJ2-3	NA	TRBV11-3	NA	TGTGCCAGCAGTCCCGGCGGCCCAGATACGCAGTATTTT	CASSPGGPDTQYF
TRBJ2-7	TRBD2	TRBV18	few	TGTGCCAGCTCACTTGCGAGGGCCCGGGACTATCTCGCTCGCTCCTACTACGAGCAGTACTTC	CASSLARARDYLARSYYEQYF
TRBJ1-4	NA	TRBV7-9	once	TGTGCCACCCAAACAGGGAGCGGTCGTGAAAAACTGTTTTTT	CATQTGSGREKLFF
TRBJ1-2	NA	TRBV27	NA	TGTGCCAGCAGTTCGACAGGCTATGGCTACACCTTC	CASSSTGYGYTF
TRBJ2-1	NA	TRBV11-2	NA	TGTGCCAGCAGCTTCCGTCTGAGCTCCTACAATGAGCAGTTCTTC	CASSFRLSSYNEQFF
TRBJ1-5	TRBD1	TRBV28	NA	TGTGCCAGCAGTTTCTCCGGGACAGAGAATCAGCCCCAGCATTTT	CASSFSGTENQPQHF
TRBJ2-7	TRBD2	TRBV27	NA	TGTGCCAGCAGACTAGCGGGAGGCCTCATTAGCTCCTACGAGCAGTACTTC	CASRLAGGLISSYEQYF
TRBJ2-1	TRBD1	TRBV25-1	NA	TGTGCCAGCAGGACAGGGAGTACCTACAATGAGCAGTTCTTC	CASRTGSTYNEQFF
TRBJ2-7	NA	TRBV11-2	NA	TGTGCCAGCAGCTTAGAGACAGGCACCTACGAGCAGTACTTC	CASSLETGTYEQYF
TRBJ1-2	NA	TRBV28	once	TGTGCCAGCAGTAAACAGGCCGCCGATGGCTACACCTTC	CASSKQAADGYTF
TRBJ1-1	NA	TRBV19	NA	TGTGCCAGTAGAGCCACGGACTCGAGCACTGAAGCTTTCTTT	CASRATDSSTEAFF
TRBJ2-1	TRBD2	TRBV10-3	NA	TGTGCCATCAGTGAGCCTTGGAAGGGACTAGCGAGGAATGAGCAGTTCTTC	CAISEPWKGLARNEQFF
TRBJ1-1	NA	TRBV7-2	few	TGTGCCAGCTGGGGGAGGCCTCATCAGAACACTGAAGCTTTCTTT	CASWGRPHQNTEAFF
TRBJ1-4	TRBD1	TRBV29-1	NA	TGCAGCGTTAAAGGACAGGCGGATAATGAAAAACTGTTTTTT	CSVKGQADNEKLFF
TRBJ2-5	TRBD2	TRBV7-7	once	TGTGCTAGCAGCTGGACGGGAGGGCTTCTGGAGACCCAGTACTTC	CASSWTGGLLETQYF
TRBJ1-5	TRBD1	TRBV15	NA	TGTGCCACCAGCAAGGGTCTGGGGACAGGGGGCGAGTCAAGCAATCAGCCCCAGCATTTT	CATSKGLGTGGESSNQPQHF
TRBJ2-7	TRBD2	TRBV18	NA	TGTGCCAGCTCACCGCCCGGTAGCGGGAGTTACGAGCAGTACTTC	CASSPPGSGSYEQYF
TRBJ2-3	TRBD2	TRBV18	NA	TGTGCCAGCTCACCATTAGCGGGACCTAGCACAGATACGCAGTATTTT	CASSPLAGPSTDTQYF
TRBJ2-6	TRBD1	TRBV18	NA	TGTGCCAGCTCACTCGATTTAGGACAGGGGTCTGGGGCCAACGTCCTGACTTTC	CASSLDLGQGSGANVLTF
TRBJ1-2	NA	TRBV25-1	NA	TGTGCCAGCAGTGAATACACAGGCCGGGCCCATGGCTACACCTTC	CASSEYTGRAHGYTF
TRBJ1-1	NA	TRBV3-1/TRBV3-2	few	TGTGCCAGCAGGGATACAGTGAACACTGAAGCTTTCTTT	CASRDTVNTEAFF
TRBJ2-7	TRBD2	TRBV25-1	NA	TGTGCCAGCAGTGTTGGACTAGCGGGCATCCCCTACGAGCAGTACTTC	CASSVGLAGIPYEQYF
TRBJ2-3	TRBD2	TRBV19	NA	TGTGCCAGTAGTCCACGGACTAGCGGGGTAGATACGCAGTATTTT	CASSPRTSGVDTQYF
TRBJ2-5	TRBD1	TRBV3-1/TRBV3-2	NA	TGTGCCAGCAGCCCATTGCCGGGACAGGGACAAGAGACCCAGTACTTC	CASSPLPGQGQETQYF
TRBJ2-5	TRBD1	TRBV5-4	NA	TGTGCCAGCAGCCGGGGACAGGGATACCAAGAGACCCAGTACTTC	CASSRGQGYQETQYF
TRBJ2-5	NA	TRBV25-1	NA	TGTGCCAGCAGTGAACCCGAAGCGACCCAGTACTTC	CASSEPEATQYF
TRBJ2-7	NA	TRBV11-2	NA	TGTGCCAGCAGCTCTCACACCTACGAGCAGTACTTC	CASSSHTYEQYF
TRBJ1-3	NA	TRBV19	NA	TGTGCCAGTACCGGGTCGTCTGGAAACACCATATATTTT	CASTGSSGNTIYF
TRBJ1-6	NA	TRBV21-1	NA	TGTGCCAGCAGCAAAATCATCGGCGGACAGGAGAATTCACCCCTCCACTTT	CASSKIIGGQENSPLHF
TRBJ1-6	NA	TRBV9	NA	TGTGCCAGCAGCGTCGGTGTAGTCTATAATTCACCCCTCCACTTT	CASSVGVVYNSPLHF
TRBJ1-3	NA	TRBV6-5	NA	TGTGCCAGCAGGATACAGCCCTCTGGAAACACCATATATTTT	CASRIQPSGNTIYF
TRBJ2-7	TRBD1	TRBV15	few	TGTGCCACCAAAGACGGGACAGTTACCTACGAGCAGTACTTC	CATKDGTVTYEQYF
TRBJ2-7	NA	TRBV2	NA	TGTGCCAGCAGCGCCCTAGGGGGCTACGAGCAGTACTTC	CASSALGGYEQYF
TRBJ2-2	TRBD1	TRBV9	NA	TGTGCCAGCAGCGTAGATCCAGGGGGCACCGGGGAGCTGTTTTTT	CASSVDPGGTGELFF
TRBJ2-7	TRBD2	TRBV7-9	once	TGTGCCAGCAGCCTAGGACTAGCGGAAGAGCAGTACTTC	CASSLGLAEEQYF
TRBJ1-2	NA	TRBV19	NA	TGTGCCAGTAGCCGGAGCGGGGGGCGGATCTATGGCTACACCTTC	CASSRSGGRIYGYTF
TRBJ1-1	TRBD1	TRBV7-9	NA	TGTGCCAGCAGCATACAGGGGGCGGCAGGTACTGAAGCTTTCTTT	CASSIQGAAGTEAFF
TRBJ1-2	NA	TRBV5-1	few	TGCGCCAGCAGCTTGGCACCCGGGGAGAATGGCTACACCTTC	CASSLAPGENGYTF
TRBJ1-2	TRBD1	TRBV6-1	once	TGTGCCAGCAGTGAAGGAGTGGACAGGAGTGGCTACACCTTC	CASSEGVDRSGYTF
TRBJ1-3	NA	TRBV10-3	NA	TGTGCCATCAGTGAGTACCCAGGTCCAGGCTCTGGAAACACCATATATTTT	CAISEYPGPGSGNTIYF
TRBJ2-2	NA	TRBV6-4	NA	TGTGCCAGCAAACGGAAGAGGGATCGCGTCCCCGGGGAGCTGTTTTTT	CASKRKRDRVPGELFF
TRBJ1-1	NA	TRBV7-3	NA	TGTGCCAGCAGTTCCGACAGGTGGAACACTGAAGCTTTCTTT	CASSSDRWNTEAFF